This TCR beta chain was captured by sequencing in a study of T-cell memory formation after mild COVID-19. The overall study: Clusters were largely donor specific.

This clonotype was seen a few times. Its target is unknown. MiXCR, applied by TCRdb to the 5' RACE reads, yields one record per CDR3 protein. The table includes roughly 130,000 distinct CDR3 sequences, around 6.3% detected once. CDR1 is SGHTA, CDR2 FQGNSA, per germline. Trimming pared 5 bases from V and 4 bases from J, leaving 11 bases between. CDR3 length: 14 amino acids. General observations from the study: Some clones that responded turned up in pre-infection memory, which suggests that cross-reactive memory joined in. Later expanders leaned CD4+, whereas clones that contracted between day 15 and 85 were balanced CD4/CD8.

The sequenced sample was PBMCs or a T cell subset sorted from them (not recorded which). The receptor comes from an adult woman who had mild COVID-19 (a few samples of this study predate the infection). Cell type and time point are not known. The J gene is TRBJ2-2, the V gene TRBV7-2; D is uncertain. The CDR3 DNA reads as TGTGCCAGCAGCCCAGAACCCGGCACCGGGGAGCTGTTTTTT. This encodes CASSPEPGTGELFF.